Detailed here is one TCR beta chain. This receptor's antigen is unknown. No much larger clonotype is one base removed from it; base qualities were not supplied. The record originates from a study of CD4+ T cells in melanoma (dated by TCRdb to between 2022 and 2023). With regard to the full study: The study investigated neoantigen-specific CD4+ T cells in human melanoma.

Findings and caveats that apply to the study as a whole: Neoantigen-specific CD4+ T cells were reported to be correlated with the function of CD8+ T cells, macrophages and B cells. Neoantigen-specific CD4+ T cells in melanoma were reported to show diverse differentiation states.

The donors were melanoma patients. To prepare the library, the immunoSEQ multiplex PCR assay was applied. TCRdb obtained this table from immuneACCESS and retained in-frame rearrangements with V and J assigned. These tables miss some clones; where compared with another copy, unresolved V genes account for less than half of the shortfall, and the remainder is unexplained. The sample contains more than 110,000 clones, 92% of them found a single time. The ten largest make up less than 2% of the sample. V is pared back by 5 bases and J by 9 bases, with 14 bases lying between the germline termini. The CDR3 measures 14 amino acids from cysteine to phenylalanine. This entry keeps only the CDR3 DNA: 42 bases, framed from base 1. The germline V gene yields MNHEY for CDR1 and SVGAGI for CDR2.

The chain is made from TRBV6-5 and TRBJ1-6, with a tentative D gene TRBD1 over 5 matching bases. This sequence was found in a human donor with melanoma. The sequenced DNA is TGTGCCAGCAGTCCCGCGGGGCGGTTTTCACCCCTCCACTTT. It translates as CASSPAGRFSPLHF.